This T cell receptor (beta chain) was documented in a study of cytomegalovirus exposure and HLA in healthy donors. Findings and limits, study-wide: TCR clusters originating in the first cohort tended to co-occur in the 110 or so validation repertoires, according to a later analysis. Through in vitro validation, three CMV-associated chains were shown to be specific for CMV antigens.

The method was immunoSEQ multiplex PCR; TCRdb's version includes in-frame clones alone and lacks a portion of them. The repertoire consists of around 69,000 clones, with roughly 95% occurring once and the leading ten covering around 5%. Of note for this clone: Its antigen is still unknown.

V lost 5 bases and J lost 5; bases outside the gene matches: 15. The CDR3 contains 18 residues. Germline-derived CDR1 and CDR2 are SGHAT and FQNNGV. This chain links TRBV11-2 with TRBJ2-5, with 12 positions matching TRBD2. This TCR came from a woman under 30 in good health and CMV-seropositive. The sequenced sample was PBMCs. CDR3 sequence (DNA): TGTGCCAGCAGCCAAGTAGGATTGCTAGCGGGAGGGCGTGAGACCCAGTACTTC. Encoded protein: CASSQVGLLAGGRETQYF.